The 31 T cell receptor beta chains listed next were all sequenced from one sample in a study of memory CD4+ T cells and cytomegalovirus serostatus. Generated by immunoSEQ multiplex PCR, the TCRdb table keeps only in-frame clones and is missing some. The repertoire holds about 100,000 clones, 80% seen once, with about 4% in the top ten. Single viable CD3+CD4+CD8-CD45RO+ cells were sorted as the memory CD4+ T cells. The sample taken for sequencing was memory CD4+ T cells from blood. Receptors originate from an adult in good health and CMV-seropositive.

The chain uses TRBV30 and TRBJ1-4, with D hard to call. Germline loops: CDR1 GTSNPN, CDR2 SVGIG (reference sequence). CDR3 size: 12 residues. V was trimmed by 7 bases and J by 2 bases, leaving 8 bases between them. CDR3 DNA sequence: TGTGCCTCGACCCGCACTAATGAAAAACTGTTTTTT. Its translation is CASTRTNEKLFF.

The genes are TRBV27 and TRBJ1-5; D is unclear. The length of the CDR3 is 13 residues. V gave up 6 bases and J gave up 5 bases, with 11 bases separating them. The germline V gene has CDR1 MNHEY and CDR2 SMNVEV (reference sequence). The DNA for the CDR3 is TGTGCCAGCAGCATGTCCCGGGATCAGCCCCAGCATTTT. Its translation is CASSMSRDQPQHF.

This clone was seen more than once but under ten times. V gene TRBV30 combines with J gene TRBJ1-5; TRBD1 agrees at 9 bases. The CDR3 length is 13 residues. The V segment lost 4 bases and the J segment 7 bases; nucleotides outside the gene matches: 5. CDR1 is GTSNPN, CDR2 SVGIG, per germline (reference sequence). The CDR3 loop is CAWTKDRGQPQHF. CDR3 DNA: TGTGCCTGGACCAAGGACAGGGGACAGCCCCAGCATTTT.

This sequence joins TRBV14 and TRBJ2-5, with 7 bases lining up with TRBD1. The germline V gene encodes CDR1 SGHDN and CDR2 FVKESK. The CDR3 contains 16 residues. The ends lost 3 bases at V and 2 bases at J; junction bases unmatched: 9. The CDR3 nucleotides read TGTGCCAGCAGCCACCGGACAGGTTGGGGTCAAGAGACCCAGTACTTC. This translates into CASSHRTGWGQETQYF.

This clone was counted a few times. The chain is built from TRBV9 and TRBJ2-3; 9 bases align to TRBD1. This CDR3 is 16 amino acids long. The junction had 7 bases not matched to a gene; V was cut back by 4 bases and J by 1 base. The V gene's germline CDR1 is SGDLS and CDR2 YYNGEE. CDR3 bases: TGTGCCAGCAGCTTTTCTACAGGGGGCCGCACAGATACGCAGTATTTT. Residues: CASSFSTGGRTDTQYF.

This clone was picked up one time. The CDR3 region has the DNA TGTGCCAGCAGCCAAGAACTAGCGGGGCCAGCCTACGAGCAGTACTTC. As protein: CASSQELAGPAYEQYF. The chain recombines TRBV4-2 with TRBJ2-7, with TRBD2 identical over 10 bases. This CDR3 has 16 residues. Per the germline V gene, CDR1 is LGHNA and CDR2 is YNFKEQ. The V gene end was trimmed by 0 bases and the J gene end by 2 bases; junction bases not matched to a gene: 4.

This rearrangement joins TRBV30 to TRBJ2-5, with 7 positions matching TRBD1. Germline CDR1 reads GTSNPN; CDR2 reads SVGIG (reference sequence). CDR3 size: 13 residues. V dropped 0 bases and J dropped 5; count of bases not matched to a gene: 3. As DNA, the CDR3 is TGTGCCTGGAGTGTCGGGACAGTCGAGACCCAGTACTTC. Translating it yields CAWSVGTVETQYF.

The chain recombines TRBV28 with TRBJ1-3; D not certain. Germline V CDR1 and CDR2: MDHEN, SYDVKM. The CDR3 loop spans 13 amino acids. V was pared by 8 bases and J by 1 base, with 9 bases between. CDR3 loop: CASSVGSGNTIYF. CDR3 sequence (DNA): TGTGCCAGCTCGGTTGGTTCTGGAAACACCATATATTTT.

The chain links TRBV6-1 to TRBJ1-5, with D uncertain. CDR1 and CDR2 from the germline V gene are MNHNS and SASEGT. Trimming pared 1 base from V and 5 bases from J, leaving 6 bases between. The CDR3 contains 13 residues. The CDR3, as DNA: TGTGCCAGCAGTGAAGTAGTGTATCAGCCCCAGCATTTT. Translating it yields CASSEVVYQPQHF.

The rearrangement joins TRBV7-6 to TRBJ1-3; 11 nucleotides align to TRBD1. This CDR3 has 20 residues. Germline values: CDR1 SGHVS, CDR2 FNYEAQ. Losses at the gene ends were 2 bases for V and 0 bases for J; bases not matched to a gene: 12. The CDR3 spells CASSLFPGAGTGGSGNTIYF. DNA for the CDR3: TGTGCCAGCAGCTTATTCCCTGGGGCCGGGACAGGGGGCTCTGGAAACACCATATATTTT. The variable domain in full, completed from reference TRBV7-6 and TRBJ1-3, reads GAGVSQSPRYKVTKRGQDVALRCDPISGHVSLYWYRQALGQGPEFLTYFNYEAQQDKSGLPNDRFSAERPEGSISTLTIQRTEQRDSAMYRCASSLFPGAGTGGSGNTIYFGEGSWLTVV.

Here the CDR3 reads CAWSVLGRGGEKLFF. The CDR3 nucleotides are TGTGCCTGGAGTGTTTTGGGAAGAGGTGGCGAAAAACTGTTTTTT. The chain couples TRBV30 to TRBJ1-4; D uncertain. Germline-derived CDR1 and CDR2 are GTSNPN and SVGIG (reference sequence). This CDR3 has 15 amino acids. Trimming cost V 0 bases and J 8 bases, with 16 bases left between them.

V usage is TRBV9 and J usage is TRBJ1-1; TRBD1 agrees at 10 bases. The CDR3 totals 15 residues. Germline V gene data show CDR1 as SGDLS and CDR2 as YYNGEE. Trimming removed 3 bases from V and 6 bases from J; junction bases left unmatched: 8. The CDR3 DNA is TGTGCCAGCAGCGACCAGACAGGGGGCAGCTCTGAAGCTTTCTTT. Translation: CASSDQTGGSSEAFF.

The chain couples TRBV15 to TRBJ1-4; 8 positions match TRBD1. Germline V gene data show CDR1 as LNHNV and CDR2 as YYDKDF (reference sequence). The CDR3 spans 14 residues. Germline trimming cut 3 bases from V and 7 bases from J; bases unmatched to any gene: 4. The DNA of the CDR3 is TGTGCCACCAGCAGGGCAGGGGGCGGTGAAAAACTGTTTTTT. This translates into CATSRAGGGEKLFF.

This chain connects TRBV5-1 to TRBJ2-7; no clear D gene. CDR3 length: 12 residues. Germline CDR1 SGHRS, CDR2 YFSETQ. V was pared by 6 bases and J by 1 base, with 8 bases between. The CDR3 coding sequence is TGCGCCAGCACTGGGGATTCCTACGAGCAGTACTTC. Translating gives CASTGDSYEQYF.

This chain joins TRBV11-1 and TRBJ2-3; TRBD2 matches 12 bases. Germline values: CDR1 SGHAT, CDR2 FQDESV (reference sequence). This CDR3 contains 15 residues. V was pared by 4 bases and J by 4 bases, with 3 bases of the junction left unmatched. DNA of the CDR3: TGTGCCAGCAGCTCAACTAGCGGGAGGTCAGATACGCAGTATTTT. It translates to CASSSTSGRSDTQYF.

The chain carries TRBV19 and TRBJ2-1, with 7 bases lining up with TRBD1. The J segment lost 2 bases and the V segment lost 5 bases, leaving 6 bases of the junction unmatched. Germline V gene lookup returns CDR1 LNHDA and CDR2 SQIVND (reference sequence). This CDR3 spans 15 amino acids. The CDR3 DNA is TGTGCCAGTAGTCCCCGGGACAGCCCCTACAATGAGCAGTTCTTC. It yields the protein CASSPRDSPYNEQFF. The full variable domain, its missing parts supplied by reference TRBV19 and TRBJ2-1, is DGGITQSPKYLFRKEGQNVTLSCEQNLNHDAMYWYRQDPGQGLRLIYYSQIVNDFQKGDIAEGYSVSREKKESFPLTVTSAQKNPTAFYLCASSPRDSPYNEQFFGPGTRLTVL.

V gene TRBV7-2 combines with J gene TRBJ2-1; 9 bases line up with TRBD2. Trimming cost V 4 bases and J 2 bases; bases outside gene matches: 3. Germline V CDR1 and CDR2: SGHTA, FQGNSA. The CDR3 runs 15 residues. The CDR3 here is CASSSTSGTYNEQFF. The CDR3 bases are TGTGCCAGCAGCTCGACTAGCGGTACCTACAATGAGCAGTTCTTC.

This clone was seen just once. The gene calls are TRBV4-2 and TRBJ2-1; D is possibly TRBD1 (6 bases). The CDR3 contains 13 residues. Germline assignment: CDR1 LGHNA and CDR2 YNFKEQ. V was pared by 0 bases and J by 10 bases, with 10 bases between. For the CDR3, the DNA is TGTGCCAGCAGCCAAGATCGAAGGGGGGAGCAGTTCTTC. This gives the protein CASSQDRRGEQFF.

The V call is TRBV7-8, the J call TRBJ1-1; a weak D match, TRBD1 (6 bases). The CDR3 is 14 residues long. Looked up from germline, CDR1 is SGHVS and CDR2 is FQNEAQ. Trimming pared 8 bases from V and 3 bases from J, leaving 16 bases between. The CDR3 sequence: CASWGAKRDTEAFF. In DNA, the CDR3 is TGTGCCAGCTGGGGGGCCAAACGGGACACTGAAGCTTTCTTT.

V gene TRBV19 combines with J gene TRBJ2-3, with unresolved D. Between the trimmed V and J ends, which lost 3 bases and 5 bases, there was a span of 3 bases. The CDR3 length is 11 residues. Looked up from germline, CDR1 is LNHDA and CDR2 is SQIVND (reference sequence). The CDR3 is CASSIRDTQYF. The CDR3 nucleotides read TGTGCCAGTAGTATTAGAGATACGCAGTATTTT.

This chain links TRBV18 with TRBJ2-7, with TRBD1 matching over 7 bases. The junction had 8 bases not matched to a gene; V was cut back by 5 bases and J by 4 bases. The CDR3 contains 14 residues. The germline gives CDR1 KGHSH, CDR2 LQKENI. CDR3 in DNA: TGTGCCAGCTCAACTAGACAGGGCCCGTACGAGCAGTACTTC. This encodes CASSTRQGPYEQYF.

The gene calls are TRBV29-1 and TRBJ2-3, with 10 bases identical to TRBD2. Germline CDR1 is SQVTM and CDR2 is ANQGSEA. The CDR3 is 15 amino acids. V was clipped by 8 bases and J by 3 bases; unmatched bases: 11. For the CDR3, the DNA is TGCAGCCCGAGGGATAGCGGGAGGTGGACAGATACGCAGTATTTT. Protein product: CSPRDSGRWTDTQYF.

The V call is TRBV5-6, the J call TRBJ1-1, with 11 bases matching TRBD1. The germline V gene encodes CDR1 SGHDT and CDR2 YYEEEE. V shed 4 bases, J shed 4 bases, and the junction held 6 bases outside the gene matches. This CDR3 has 15 residues. CDR3 nucleotide sequence: TGTGCCAGCAGCCAATTGGACAGGGGGCTCACTGAAGCTTTCTTT. The encoded protein is CASSQLDRGLTEAFF.

The rearrangement joins TRBV25-1 to TRBJ2-7; the D gene is possibly TRBD1 (5 bases). The germline V and J ends were trimmed by 1 base and 0 bases, with 7 bases remaining between them. The V gene's germline CDR1 is MGHDK and CDR2 SYGVNS. This CDR3 spans 14 amino acids. CDR3 in DNA: TGTGCCAGCAGTGAATCAGGGCTCTCCTACGAGCAGTACTTC. It translates to CASSESGLSYEQYF.

The rearrangement links TRBV28 to TRBJ2-7, with TRBD1 identical over 9 bases. The CDR3 extends over 14 amino acids. Germline V gene lookup returns CDR1 MDHEN and CDR2 SYDVKM. V lost 7 bases, J lost 3 bases, and 7 bases stayed unmatched. The CDR3 here is CASTLGDRVYEQYF. The CDR3 coding sequence is TGTGCCAGCACCTTAGGGGACAGGGTCTACGAGCAGTACTTC.

The count of this clone is one. V is TRBV2 and J is TRBJ2-7; D remains ambiguous. Deletions cut 5 bases from V and 6 bases from J, with 14 bases between. CDR1 is SNHLY, CDR2 FYNNEI, per germline. The CDR3 loop spans 13 amino acids. The CDR3 spells CASSLRYPAEQYF. CDR3 nucleotide sequence: TGTGCCAGCAGTCTTCGGTATCCGGCCGAGCAGTACTTC.

V usage is TRBV7-2 and J usage is TRBJ1-5; the D is unclear. The CDR3 has 14 residues. Germline V CDR1 and CDR2: SGHTA, FQGNSA. The V end was cut by 0 bases, the J end by 5 bases, with 8 bases between. DNA of the CDR3: TGTGCCAGCAGCTTAGCGCCCCCTTATCAGCCCCAGCATTTT. Translation gives CASSLAPPYQPQHF. Full variable domain (remainder filled in from reference TRBV7-2 and TRBJ1-5): GAGVSQSPSNKVTEKGKDVELRCDPISGHTALYWYRQSLGQGLEFLIYFQGNSAPDKSGLPSDRFSAERTGGSVSTLTIQRTQQEDSAVYLCASSLAPPYQPQHFGDGTRLSIL.

The chain recombines TRBV5-4 with TRBJ1-4; maybe TRBD1 (5 bases). The CDR3 is 17 residues long. With 3 bases removed from V and 11 bases from J, the gap between germline ends came to 26 bases. Germline V gene data show CDR1 as SGHNT and CDR2 as YYREEE (reference sequence). This CDR3 reads CASSSIGGGMRLKKLFF. The DNA of the CDR3 is TGTGCCAGCAGCTCAATTGGGGGGGGTATGAGGTTGAAGAAACTGTTTTTT. The complete variable domain, with remaining parts taken from reference TRBV5-4 and TRBJ1-4, reads ETGVTQSPTHLIKTRGQQVTLRCSSQSGHNTVSWYQQALGQGPQFIFQYYREEENGRGNFPPRFSGLQFPNYSSELNVNALELDDSALYLCASSSIGGGMRLKKLFFGSGTQLSVL.

V gene TRBV4-2 combines with J gene TRBJ2-5; D may be TRBD2 (5 bases). Looked up from germline, CDR1 is LGHNA and CDR2 is YNFKEQ. This CDR3 comprises 14 residues. V gave up 4 bases and J gave up 4 bases, with 13 bases separating them. Here the CDR3 reads CASSPDSWGETQYF. CDR3 nucleotide sequence: TGTGCCAGCAGCCCGGACTCCTGGGGAGAGACCCAGTACTTC.

As regards this clone: The sample has other DNA sequences that encode this CDR3 too. V gene TRBV30 combines with J gene TRBJ2-1, with D tentatively TRBD2 (5 bases). This CDR3 spans 15 amino acids. Germline CDR1 reads GTSNPN; CDR2 reads SVGIG (reference sequence). The V end lost 1 base, the J end lost 0 bases, and 10 bases lay between the germline ends. The CDR3 DNA sequence: TGTGCCTGGAGTGGGGTAGGGAGCTCCTACAATGAGCAGTTCTTC. This codes for CAWSGVGSSYNEQFF.

The V call is TRBV7-2, the J call TRBJ2-7, with 11 bases fitting TRBD2. The CDR3 sequence is 14 residues long. Per germline, CDR1 SGHTA and CDR2 FQGNSA. The J segment lost 12 bases and the V segment lost 4 bases, leaving 11 bases of the junction unmatched. Here the CDR3 reads CASSSTVSGRVLYF. The DNA of the CDR3 is TGTGCCAGCAGCTCGACGGTTAGCGGGAGGGTCCTGTACTTC.